These 11 T cell receptor beta chains were all obtained from the same sample, sequenced in a study of shared clonotypes between healthy human individuals. TCRdb's copy holds only in-frame clones and misses some; the assay was immunoSEQ multiplex PCR. The top ten clones hold around 1.8% of a sample with hundreds of thousands of clones, around 73% of them seen once. The material sequenced was memory CD4+ T cells sorted from blood. Subset: CD45RA-negative fraction. The receptors stem from a woman between 25 and 40 years old in good health.

The V call is TRBV7-3, the J call TRBJ2-3, with D possibly matching TRBD1 (6 bases). Trimming left V 1 base short and J 1 base short, with 12 bases between. Germline assignment: CDR1 SGHTA and CDR2 FQGTGA. This CDR3 is 16 amino acids long. Written as DNA, the CDR3 is TGTGCCAGCAGCTTAAATCCAGGGGCGGGCACAGATACGCAGTATTTT. Translated, it gives CASSLNPGAGTDTQYF.

The rearrangement links TRBV2 to TRBJ2-7; possible D gene TRBD1, 6 bases. In germline, CDR1 is SNHLY, CDR2 FYNNEI. Trimming stripped 0 bases from V and 1 base from J, with 7 bases between. CDR3 length equals 14 residues. CDR3 in amino acids: CASSEAGQSYEQYF. CDR3 DNA sequence: TGTGCCAGCAGTGAAGCAGGACAGTCCTACGAGCAGTACTTC.

This clone was counted a few times. A junction boundary mismatches the germline segment, possibly from a read error. The chain combines TRBV6-5 with TRBJ2-7; tentatively, D is TRBD2 (6 bases). CDR1 MNHEY and CDR2 SVGAGI come from the germline V gene. The CDR3 spans 15 residues. The chain's CDR3 is CASSNSWPGAYEQYF. The CDR3 nucleotides read TGTGCCAGCAGTAACTCGTGGCCGGGAGCGTACGAGCAGTACTTC.

The chain couples TRBV2 to TRBJ2-2, with 13 bases fitting TRBD2. There are 17 residues in the CDR3. Germline V lookup: CDR1 SNHLY, CDR2 FYNNEI. V trimming: 5 bases; J trimming: 5 bases; junction bases outside the gene matches: 8. DNA of the CDR3: TGTGCCAGCAGTACCGGACTAGCGGGAGAAGGTACCGGGGAGCTGTTTTTT. Translated, it gives CASSTGLAGEGTGELFF.

The chain has TRBV5-4 and TRBJ2-3, with 8 bases that match TRBD1. This CDR3 comprises 15 residues. CDR1 is SGHNT, CDR2 YYREEE, per germline (reference sequence). With 4 bases clipped from V and 1 base from J, the junction kept 5 bases outside the gene matches. Written as DNA, the CDR3 is TGTGCCAGCAGCCTGCCGGGACAGGGCACAGATACGCAGTATTTT. This gives the protein CASSLPGQGTDTQYF.

The CDR3 here is CASRMGVGPSTDTQYF. The CDR3 DNA reads as TGCGCCAGCAGGATGGGGGTAGGGCCTAGCACAGATACGCAGTATTTT. The V call is TRBV5-1, the J call TRBJ2-3, with D possibly called TRBD1 or TRBD2 (5 bases each). This CDR3 is built from 16 residues. The V end was cut by 5 bases, the J end by 0 bases, with 16 bases between. Germline CDR1 SGHRS, CDR2 YFSETQ. Full variable domain (rest looked up from reference TRBV5-1 and TRBJ2-3): KAGVTQTPRYLIKTRGQQVTLSCSPISGHRSVSWYQQTPGQGLQFLFEYFSETQRNKGNFPGRFSGRQFSNSRSEMNVSTLELGDSALYLCASRMGVGPSTDTQYFGPGTRLTVL.

The gene calls are TRBV11-2 and TRBJ2-7, with 8 nucleotides matching TRBD2. With 5 bases clipped from V and 0 bases from J, the junction kept 12 bases outside the gene matches. The CDR3 runs to 17 residues. Germline CDR1 is SGHAT and CDR2 is FQNNGV. The CDR3 here is CASSTLPGLDNSYEQYF. CDR3 nucleotide sequence: TGTGCCAGCAGCACTTTACCGGGACTAGATAACTCCTACGAGCAGTACTTC.

The V call is TRBV14, the J call TRBJ2-1; TRBD1 is a possible D gene (6 bases). The CDR3 has 16 residues. Deletions cut 0 bases from V and 3 bases from J, with 12 bases between. The germline CDR1 and CDR2 sequences are SGHDN and FVKESK. In nucleotides, the CDR3 is TGTGCCAGCAGCCAAGAGACCAGGGGCAACTACAATGAGCAGTTCTTC. Its protein is CASSQETRGNYNEQFF.

J is TRBJ2-6 and V is TRBV7-9; no firm D call. The CDR3 spans 14 residues. V was cut by 6 bases and J by 0 bases, with 6 bases left in between. The germline gives CDR1 SEHNR, CDR2 FQNEAQ (reference sequence). Written as DNA, the CDR3 is TGTGCCAGCAGTCTAAGCTCTGGGGCCAACGTCCTGACTTTC. This codes for CASSLSSGANVLTF.

This clone was seen a handful of times. This chain connects TRBV9 to TRBJ2-5; 8 nucleotides align to TRBD1. V shed 3 bases and J 5 bases; nucleotides not matched to a gene: 9. CDR1 SGDLS and CDR2 YYNGEE come from the germline V gene. CDR3 length equals 15 residues. The CDR3 nucleotides are TGTGCCAGCAGCGCAGCTGGACAGGGACGGGAGACCCAGTACTTC. Translating it yields CASSAAGQGRETQYF.

The chain is built from TRBV28 and TRBJ1-5; no reliable D call. The ends were cut back, 3 bases at V and 14 bases at J, with 14 bases in the middle. The CDR3 covers 12 residues. Germline V lookup: CDR1 MDHEN, CDR2 SYDVKM. CDR3 nucleotides: TGTGCCAGCAGTTTCGGGCCCCCTCCGAAGCATTTT. Translating it yields CASSFGPPPKHF. Together with reference TRBV28 and TRBJ1-5, the CDR3 gives the full variable domain: DVKVTQSSRYLVKRTGEKVFLECVQDMDHENMFWYRQDPGLGLRLIYFSYDVKMKEKGDIPEGYSVSREKKERFSLILESASTNQTSMYLCASSFGPPPKHFGDGTRLSIL.